This T cell receptor beta chain was recovered during a study of vaccination and CD4 T cells after COVID-19. About the study: Drawing of post-COVID samples took place a median roughly 100 days after diagnosis (range 35 to 161). Stimulation used overlapping spike peptides from SARS-CoV-2, HCoV-NL63, HCoV-OC43 and HCoV-229E.

Treatment denoted: approximately 9-day PBMC culture with coronavirus spike peptide pools or control peptides (ViraFEST assay). The V gene's germline CDR1 is DFQATT and CDR2 SNEGSKA (reference sequence). CDR3 length: 13 residues. The V end was cut by 3 bases, the J end by 2 bases, with 11 bases between. Details on this clonotype: The target antigen is unknown.

Once obtained from cultured CD4+ T cells, the DNA was sequenced using the Oncomine TCR Beta short-read assay. Genomic DNA from cultured CD4+ T cells was extracted. TCRdb independently ran MiXCR on the PCR reads; one entry per CDR3 protein. The data contain roughly 11,000 distinct CDR3 sequences, roughly 59% of them singletons. This TCR was recovered from a human donor who had recovered from COVID-19. The rearrangement joins TRBV20-1 to TRBJ2-7; possible D gene TRBD1, 6 bases. The sequencing sample was made of CD4+ T cells from blood, cultured in vitro. CDR3 sequence: CSARFDRTYEQYF. The CDR3, as DNA: TGCAGTGCTAGGTTCGACAGGACCTACGAGCAGTACTTC.